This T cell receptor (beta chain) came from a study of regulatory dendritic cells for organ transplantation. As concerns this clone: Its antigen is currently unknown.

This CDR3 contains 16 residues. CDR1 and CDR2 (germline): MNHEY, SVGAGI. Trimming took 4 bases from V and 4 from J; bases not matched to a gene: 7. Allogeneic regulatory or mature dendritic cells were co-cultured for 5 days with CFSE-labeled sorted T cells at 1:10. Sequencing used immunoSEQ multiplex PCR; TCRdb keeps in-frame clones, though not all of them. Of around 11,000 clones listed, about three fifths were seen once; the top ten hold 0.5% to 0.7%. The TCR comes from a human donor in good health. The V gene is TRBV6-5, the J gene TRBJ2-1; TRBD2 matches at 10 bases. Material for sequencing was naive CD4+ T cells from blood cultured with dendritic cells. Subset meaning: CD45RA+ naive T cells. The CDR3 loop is CASSLLSTSGYNEQFF. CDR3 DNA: TGTGCCAGCAGTTTACTCTCGACTAGCGGGTACAATGAGCAGTTCTTC.